Sequencing of this T cell receptor (beta chain) was carried out in a study of T cells after yellow fever vaccination. In the study overall: Preparation used SMART-Seq v4 Ultra Low Input for the low-cell-number fractions. Whole-study results and caveats: Weaker overall was a secondary response that nonetheless peaked faster, on day 5 versus 15. Only a minor proportion of clonotypes was detected across both CD4 and CD8 compartments.

As regards this clonotype: The antigen is unknown.

The germline gives CDR1 SGHTA, CDR2 FQGNSA. Trimming stripped 3 bases from V and 4 bases from J, with 6 bases between. CDR3 length: 12 amino acids. They built TCR cDNA with 5'RACE template switching, a step that put in a universal primer site and UMIs. TCRdb re-called the 5' RACE reads through MiXCR, storing one row per CDR3 protein. The table records some 260,000 distinct CDR3 sequences, around 4.9% of them present only once. The receptor comes from a young man who received the YFV17D yellow fever vaccine. This specimen consisted of CD4+ T cells sorted from PBMCs, obtained on the day of the yellow fever booster vaccination. The genes are TRBV7-2 and TRBJ1-2, with D hard to call. The CDR3 loop reads CASSFPGYGYTF. The CDR3 DNA reads as TGTGCCAGCAGCTTCCCAGGCTATGGCTACACCTTC. Using reference TRBV7-2 and TRBJ1-2 for the parts outside the CDR3, the full variable domain is GAGVSQSPSNKVTEKGKDVELRCDPISGHTALYWYRQSLGQGLEFLIYFQGNSAPDKSGLPSDRFSAERTGGSVSTLTIQRTQQEDSAVYLCASSFPGYGYTFGSGTRLTVV.